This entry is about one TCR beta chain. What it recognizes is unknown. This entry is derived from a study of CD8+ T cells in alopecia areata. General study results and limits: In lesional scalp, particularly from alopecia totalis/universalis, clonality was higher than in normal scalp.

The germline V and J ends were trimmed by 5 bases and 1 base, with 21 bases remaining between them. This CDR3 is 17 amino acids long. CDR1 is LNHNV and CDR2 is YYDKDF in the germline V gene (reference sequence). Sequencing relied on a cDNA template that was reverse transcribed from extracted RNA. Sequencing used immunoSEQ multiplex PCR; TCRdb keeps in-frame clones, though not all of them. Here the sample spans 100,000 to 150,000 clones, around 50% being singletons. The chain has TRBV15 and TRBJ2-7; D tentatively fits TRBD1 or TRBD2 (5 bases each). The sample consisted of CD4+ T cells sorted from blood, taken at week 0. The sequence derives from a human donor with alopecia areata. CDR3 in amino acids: CATSRKYGAGRSYEQYF. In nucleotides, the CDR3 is TGTGCCACCAGCCGAAAGTATGGGGCAGGGAGATCCTACGAGCAGTACTTC.